The 21 T cell receptor beta chains below all came from one sample that was sequenced in a study of blood T cell repertoires in COVID-19. Profiling relied on immunoSEQ multiplex PCR, and the TCRdb table lists in-frame clones only, not all of them. This table holds 70,000 to 95,000 clones, 88% found once. The sequenced material came from peripheral blood. Receptors were obtained from a woman older than 75 with active COVID-19.

V is TRBV5-1 and J is TRBJ1-4; perhaps TRBD1 as D (5 bases). CDR1 SGHRS and CDR2 YFSETQ come from the germline V gene. The CDR3 totals 15 residues. Trimming left V 5 bases short and J 7 bases short, with 18 bases between. The CDR3 DNA reads TGCGCCAGCAGTGGTCAGGGAGGGGCCAGTGAAAAACTGTTTTTT. As protein: CASSGQGGASEKLFF.

This clone was seen a few times. V gene TRBV19 combines with J gene TRBJ2-5; 8 bases map to TRBD2. This CDR3 region has 16 residues. Germline trimming cut 5 bases from V and 4 bases from J; bases unmatched to any gene: 12. CDR1 is LNHDA and CDR2 is SQIVND in the germline V gene (reference sequence). The CDR3 sequence is CASSLGIAGNGETQYF. The CDR3 DNA follows: TGTGCCAGTAGTCTCGGAATAGCGGGGAATGGAGAGACCCAGTACTTC.

The V call is TRBV7-2, the J call TRBJ2-3; 8 bases fit TRBD2. From germline, CDR1 is SGHTA and CDR2 FQGNSA. The V and J ends lost 1 base and 6 bases, in that order; junction bases with no gene match: 6. This CDR3 has 15 residues. CDR3 residues: CASSLVLAGRDTQYF. CDR3 in DNA: TGTGCCAGCAGCTTAGTGTTAGCGGGAAGGGATACGCAGTATTTT.

The chain uses TRBV7-2 and TRBJ2-6, with TRBD1 matching 8 bases. The CDR3 runs 16 residues. Germline V CDR1 and CDR2: SGHTA, FQGNSA. V lost 2 bases, J lost 3 bases, and 3 bases stayed unmatched. CDR3: CASSLSGGSGANVLTF. The DNA of the CDR3 is TGTGCCAGCAGCTTATCAGGGGGCAGTGGGGCCAACGTCCTGACTTTC.

The rearrangement uses TRBV24-1 and TRBJ2-7; 8 nucleotides match TRBD1. This CDR3 has 15 residues. The germline V gene has CDR1 KGHDR and CDR2 SFDVKD. After removal of 4 bases from V and 5 bases from J, the junction contained 9 bases not matched to a gene. The CDR3: CATSDPGTGDHEQYF. Written as DNA, the CDR3 is TGTGCCACCAGTGACCCCGGGACAGGAGACCACGAGCAGTACTTC.

This clone was recorded once. The chain carries TRBV15 and TRBJ2-5, with 10 positions matching TRBD2. This CDR3 has 16 amino acids. From germline, CDR1 is LNHNV and CDR2 YYDKDF (reference sequence). Unmatched junction bases numbered 6, after V lost 0 bases and J lost 5 bases. CDR3 in amino acids: CATSRDRLAGVETQYF. Here the CDR3 DNA reads TGTGCCACCAGCAGAGATCGGCTAGCGGGAGTTGAGACCCAGTACTTC.

The J gene is TRBJ1-5, the V gene TRBV7-2; 8 positions agree with TRBD1. This CDR3 comprises 14 residues. Losses at the gene ends were 6 bases for V and 4 bases for J; bases not matched to a gene: 5. Looked up from germline, CDR1 is SGHTA and CDR2 is FQGNSA. CDR3 in DNA: TGTGCCAGCAGTCCCACAGGGGGAAATCAGCCCCAGCATTTT. This sequence encodes CASSPTGGNQPQHF.

The table lists this clone with a count of one. The chain links TRBV7-2 to TRBJ2-7; possible D gene TRBD2, 6 bases. Trimming shortened V by 5 bases and J by 2 bases, and 10 bases separated the two germline ends. From germline, CDR1 is SGHTA and CDR2 FQGNSA. The CDR3 runs to 13 residues. The CDR3 nucleotides are TGTGCCAGCAGCCAGAGACTAGCCTACGAGCAGTACTTC. Its translation is CASSQRLAYEQYF.

In this sample, this clone turned up a few times. This chain links TRBV28 with TRBJ2-1; the match to TRBD2 covers 11 bases. CDR1 MDHEN and CDR2 SYDVKM come from the germline V gene. V shed 6 bases and J 4 bases; nucleotides not matched to a gene: 5. This CDR3 has 15 amino acids. This CDR3 reads CASSKTSGEYNEQFF. CDR3 in DNA: TGTGCCAGCAGCAAGACTAGCGGGGAGTACAATGAGCAGTTCTTC. Full variable domain (missing parts from reference TRBV28 and TRBJ2-1): DVKVTQSSRYLVKRTGEKVFLECVQDMDHENMFWYRQDPGLGLRLIYFSYDVKMKEKGDIPEGYSVSREKKERFSLILESASTNQTSMYLCASSKTSGEYNEQFFGPGTRLTVL.

The chain recombines TRBV7-2 with TRBJ2-7; D may be TRBD2 (5 bases). The CDR3 has 14 residues. The germline V gene encodes CDR1 SGHTA and CDR2 FQGNSA. The V end lost 1 base, the J end lost 1 base, and 8 bases lay between the germline ends. As DNA, the CDR3 is TGTGCCAGCAGCTTAGGAGGGCAATCCTACGAGCAGTACTTC. Translation gives CASSLGGQSYEQYF.

As DNA, the CDR3 is TGTGCCAGCAGACCTGGACTAGCGGGAGGGCCGAGCACAGATACGCAGTATTTT. Translated, it gives CASRPGLAGGPSTDTQYF. This rearrangement joins TRBV5-6 to TRBJ2-3, with TRBD2 matching 15 bases. The CDR3 sequence is 18 residues long. Trimming at V came to 5 bases and at J to 0 bases, leaving 7 bases not matched to a gene. Germline values: CDR1 SGHDT, CDR2 YYEEEE.

V gene TRBV28 combines with J gene TRBJ2-7; 9 positions match TRBD1. The CDR3 is 15 residues long. Germline-derived CDR1 and CDR2 are MDHEN and SYDVKM. The V segment lost 6 bases and the J segment 0 bases; nucleotides outside the gene matches: 6. CDR3 bases: TGTGCCAGCAGCTCACAGGGGGCCGGCTCCTACGAGCAGTACTTC. The encoded protein is CASSSQGAGSYEQYF.

The CDR3 coding sequence is TGTGCCAGCGGACCCGGGACTAGCCGCAATGAGCAGTTCTTC. This encodes CASGPGTSRNEQFF. The rearrangement uses TRBV27 and TRBJ2-1; 9 nucleotides match TRBD2. CDR3 length equals 14 residues. The germline gives CDR1 MNHEY, CDR2 SMNVEV (reference sequence). With V trimmed by 8 bases and J by 6 bases, 8 bases remained unmatched.

V gene TRBV27 combines with J gene TRBJ2-5; TRBD2 matches 8 bases. J lost 3 bases, V lost 5 bases, and 2 bases had no gene match. The CDR3 sequence is 13 residues long. Per germline, CDR1 MNHEY and CDR2 SMNVEV (reference sequence). CDR3 DNA sequence: TGTGCCAGCAGTAGAGCGGGAGAAGAGACCCAGTACTTC. Amino acids: CASSRAGEETQYF.

This clone appeared once. The V call is TRBV28, the J call TRBJ1-5; perhaps TRBD1 as D (6 bases). CDR1 and CDR2 from the germline V gene are MDHEN and SYDVKM. The ends were cut back, 5 bases at V and 2 bases at J, with 13 bases in the middle. The length of the CDR3 is 15 residues. The CDR3 coding sequence is TGTGCCAGCAGTATTGCGGGGGGCGGCAATCAGCCCCAGCATTTT. Its protein is CASSIAGGGNQPQHF.

V usage is TRBV27 and J usage is TRBJ1-1; D is uncertain. In germline, CDR1 is MNHEY, CDR2 SMNVEV (reference sequence). This CDR3 comprises 11 residues. Trimming cost V 4 bases and J 3 bases, with 3 bases left between them. The CDR3: CASSSYTEAFF. For the CDR3, the DNA is TGTGCCAGCAGTTCCTACACTGAAGCTTTCTTT.

The chain uses TRBV15 and TRBJ2-7; D is unresolved. V lost 0 bases and J 4 bases, leaving 7 bases between the germline ends. CDR1 is LNHNV, CDR2 YYDKDF, per germline (reference sequence). This CDR3 comprises 13 residues. The CDR3 is CATSRDPYYEQYF. Written as DNA, the CDR3 is TGTGCCACCAGCAGAGATCCCTATTACGAGCAGTACTTC.

The chain uses TRBV19 and TRBJ2-3; no definite D call. Germline lookup yields CDR1 LNHDA and CDR2 SQIVND (reference sequence). Trimming cost V 1 base and J 4 bases, with 3 bases left between them. This CDR3 comprises 12 residues. The CDR3 reads CASSIASDTQYF. The CDR3 DNA sequence: TGTGCCAGTAGTATAGCATCAGATACGCAGTATTTT. The full variable domain, in which reference TRBV19 and TRBJ2-3 provide the parts outside the CDR3, is DGGITQSPKYLFRKEGQNVTLSCEQNLNHDAMYWYRQDPGQGLRLIYYSQIVNDFQKGDIAEGYSVSREKKESFPLTVTSAQKNPTAFYLCASSIASDTQYFGPGTRLTVL.

J is TRBJ1-2 and V is TRBV5-4; D call uncertain. Trimming stripped 1 base from V and 4 bases from J, with 8 bases between. The CDR3 extends over 13 amino acids. Germline V gene sequence: CDR1 SGHNT, CDR2 YYREEE (reference sequence). The CDR3 sequence is CASSLFGSYGYTF. As DNA, the CDR3 is TGTGCCAGCAGCTTGTTTGGCAGCTATGGCTACACCTTC.

CDR3: CASSSLGGGPPYEQYF. CDR3 DNA sequence: TGTGCCAGCAGTTCCCTAGGTGGCGGGCCGCCCTACGAGCAGTACTTC. This chain uses TRBV27 with TRBJ2-7; the D gene is possibly TRBD2 (5 bases). V was trimmed by 4 bases and J by 2 bases, leaving 18 bases between them. The CDR3 has 16 amino acids. The V gene's germline CDR1 is MNHEY and CDR2 SMNVEV (reference sequence).

This chain uses TRBV5-1 with TRBJ2-5, with D possibly matching TRBD1 (5 bases). The V gene's germline CDR1 is SGHRS and CDR2 YFSETQ. This CDR3 has 15 residues. The germline V and J ends were trimmed by 0 bases and 1 base, with 10 bases remaining between them. CDR3 sequence: CASSLAPDTQETQYF. CDR3 bases: TGCGCCAGCAGCTTGGCTCCGGACACCCAAGAGACCCAGTACTTC.